The 3 T cell receptor beta chains below all came from one sample that was sequenced in a study of T cells after posttransplantation cyclophosphamide (TCRdb year 2016). Library generation was performed with the immunoSEQ multiplex PCR assay. The table comes from immuneACCESS by way of TCRdb, which keeps in-frame sequences with V and J called. Part of the clones is missing from these tables; in studies checked, under half for an unresolved V gene and the rest for unknown reasons. The sample table holds 45,000 to 65,000 clones, of which 85% to 95% were seen once. The top ten hold about 3% of the sample. The sequenced material came from PBMCs. These receptors were collected from a woman aged 25 to 39 in good health and a related stem cell transplant donor.

This rearrangement joins TRBV27 to TRBJ1-5; 7 positions agree with TRBD1. The CDR3 totals 15 residues. CDR1 is MNHEY, CDR2 SMNVEV, per germline (reference sequence). V was clipped by 5 bases and J by 7 bases; unmatched bases: 11. The CDR3 spells CASSAAYRGIQPQHF. Written as DNA, the CDR3 is TGTGCCAGCAGTGCGGCATACAGGGGAATCCAGCCCCAGCATTTT.

The rearrangement links TRBV11-1 to TRBJ2-2; the D gene is possibly TRBD1 (5 bases). The CDR3 sequence is 13 residues long. Per germline, CDR1 SGHAT and CDR2 FQDESV (reference sequence). V was cut by 4 bases and J by 5 bases, with 8 bases left in between. Here the CDR3 DNA reads TGTGCCAGCAGCTCAGGGAAAACCGGGGAGCTGTTTTTT. Its protein product is CASSSGKTGELFF.

The chain recombines TRBV30 with TRBJ1-4; tentative D call: TRBD1 (6 bases). CDR3 length: 15 amino acids. Trimming left V 1 base short and J 8 bases short, with 17 bases between. Germline values: CDR1 GTSNPN, CDR2 SVGIG (reference sequence). The CDR3 sequence: CAWSDNQGSGEKLFF. The CDR3 bases are TGTGCCTGGAGTGACAACCAGGGGTCTGGGGAAAAACTGTTTTTT.